Listed below are T cell receptor beta chains from one sample, sequenced in a study of human T cells and chemical hapten exposure. TCRdb re-derived calls from the RACE reads in MiXCR, one entry per CDR3 protein. This sample has under 100,000 distinct CDR3 sequences; about 9.4% occur once, and the top ten carry roughly 2.4%. The source was whole blood, collected in connection with sensitization to the hapten diphenylcyclopropenone (DPC). These receptors all come from a woman between 25 and 40 years old with alopecia areata. Some clones in this sample may be carry-over from other donors' samples. The CDR3 runs from the conserved cysteine through the conserved F or W. The D gene is left open where the match is weak. Clone size appears in some rows only: once, few, many, or a class for an expanded clone.

TRBV7-2	NA	few	TRBJ2-7	TGTGCCAGCAGCTTAGCGGAGACAGCCTACGAGCAGTACTTC	CASSLAETAYEQYF
TRBV20-1	TRBD1	many	TRBJ1-3	TGCAGTGCTACCGGGGGACAGGGCCTATTCTCTGGAAACACCATATATTTT	CSATGGQGLFSGNTIYF
TRBV20-1	NA	many	TRBJ1-4	TGCAGTGCTAGCTCGGGGGGCAACGAAAAACTGTTTTTT	CSASSGGNEKLFF
TRBV3-1	NA	many	TRBJ1-3	TGTGCCATCGGGGACTCTGGAAACACCATATATTTT	CAIGDSGNTIYF
TRBV27	TRBD2	NA	TRBJ2-3	TGTGCCAGCAGTCCGGGGGGGTGGGGAGATACGCAGTATTTT	CASSPGGWGDTQYF
TRBV4-1	NA	few	TRBJ1-6	TGCGCCAGCAGCCAAGCTGGGGGGCTAGGGGCAGGGATGAATTCACCCCTCCACTTT	CASSQAGGLGAGMNSPLHF
TRBV9	TRBD1	many	TRBJ1-4	TGTGCCAGCAGCGTAGCAGGGGGCCGGGAAAAACTGTTTTTT	CASSVAGGREKLFF
TRBV20-1	TRBD1	NA	TRBJ1-1	TGCAGTGCTAGAGGAGGGGGCAACACTGAAGCTTTCTTT	CSARGGGNTEAFF
TRBV28	TRBD1	NA	TRBJ2-7	TGTGCCAGCAGCCCACAGGGGGCGACTTACGAGCAGTACTTC	CASSPQGATYEQYF
TRBV20-1	NA	many	TRBJ1-6	TGCAGTGCTGACAGCTCCTATAATTCACCCCTCCACTTT	CSADSSYNSPLHF
TRBV11-2	NA	few	TRBJ1-2	TGTGCCAGCAGCTTAGGTATGGGAGGAGGCTACACCTTC	CASSLGMGGGYTF
TRBV7-8	NA	few	TRBJ1-2	TGTGCCAGCAGCCTTGAACACCCCCGAGGAACCCTGAAATATGGCTACACCTTC	CASSLEHPRGTLKYGYTF
TRBV15	NA	many	TRBJ2-5	TGTGCCACCAGCAGAGCACAAGCAGATGAGACCCAGTACTTC	CATSRAQADETQYF
TRBV29-1	NA	many	TRBJ2-2	TGCAGCGTTGAAATCTATGAGTCGCCCTCGAACACCGGGGAGCTGTTTTTT	CSVEIYESPSNTGELFF
TRBV28	NA	NA	TRBJ2-1	TGTGCCACGGGCGAGACCTACAATGAGCAGTTCTTC	CATGETYNEQFF
TRBV7-8	NA	many	TRBJ1-1	TGTGCCAGCAGCTTACTTGGAAACCAGAACACTGAAGCTTTCTTT	CASSLLGNQNTEAFF
TRBV7-8	TRBD2	once	TRBJ2-1	TGTGCCAGCAGCCCGGGACTAGCTCTTGAGCAGTTCTTC	CASSPGLALEQFF
TRBV21-1	NA	many	TRBJ2-5	TGTGCCAGCAGCAAAGAAGTAGCGGGGATTCAAGTCCAAGAGACCCAGTACTTC	CASSKEVAGIQVQETQYF
TRBV6-5	TRBD1	many	TRBJ2-7	TGTGCCAGCAGAGTAAGACAGGGGGCCTACGAGCAGTACTTC	CASRVRQGAYEQYF
TRBV27	TRBD1	NA	TRBJ1-2	TGTGCCAGCAGGGTCACAGGGGGCAACAACTATGGCTACACCTTC	CASRVTGGNNYGYTF
TRBV7-8	TRBD2	NA	TRBJ2-7	TGTGCCAGCAGCTCACTTAGCGCGGGAGCCGAGCAGTACTTC	CASSSLSAGAEQYF
TRBV11-2	NA	many	TRBJ2-3	TGTGCCAGCAGCTTCAGCCAAGTTACGCAGTATTTT	CASSFSQVTQYF
TRBV20-1	TRBD2	many	TRBJ2-1	TGCAGTGCTAGACAGCGGGAGGGTGTGCATGAGCAGTTCTTC	CSARQREGVHEQFF
TRBV9	NA	many	TRBJ2-1	TGTGCCAGCAGCGTGCAAGGCAGCCTTTCCTACAATGAGCAGTTCTTC	CASSVQGSLSYNEQFF
TRBV2	TRBD1	many	TRBJ1-6	TGTGCCAGCAGTTCCCGAGGACAGGGGCGAAGATATTCACCCCTCCACTTT	CASSSRGQGRRYSPLHF
TRBV20-1	TRBD2	many	TRBJ2-1	TGCAGTGCCCCGGGACTAGCGGTCTACAATGAGCAGTTCTTC	CSAPGLAVYNEQFF
TRBV24-1	NA	many	TRBJ2-3	TGTGCCACCAGTGTGGGGGCTAAGGATACGCAGTATTTT	CATSVGAKDTQYF
TRBV6-5	NA	NA	TRBJ2-3	TGTGCCAGCAGTTACTCGACAGACTGGAACACAGATACGCAGTATTTT	CASSYSTDWNTDTQYF
TRBV7-2	TRBD2	few	TRBJ2-5	TGTGCCAGCAGCCGGACTAGCGGAGGGGCGACCCAGTACTTC	CASSRTSGGATQYF
TRBV29-1	NA	NA	TRBJ1-1	TGCAGCGTTGGCTGGAGCGGCACTGAAGCTTTCTTT	CSVGWSGTEAFF
TRBV28	NA	few	TRBJ2-2	TGTGCCAGCTTCCGAGCCACGGACGGGAACACCGGGGAGCTGTTTTTT	CASFRATDGNTGELFF
TRBV28	NA	many	TRBJ2-3	TGTGCCAGCAGTTTTGGCGCTGTGGGGGAGACGGGAGACACAGATACGCAGTATTTT	CASSFGAVGETGDTDTQYF
TRBV6-5	NA	many	TRBJ2-7	TGTGCCAGCAGTTTTGGGTACGAGCAGTACTTC	CASSFGYEQYF
TRBV28	TRBD1	many	TRBJ2-7	TGTGCCAGCAGTCCCTACAGGGGCCACGAGCAGTACTTC	CASSPYRGHEQYF
TRBV30	NA	many	TRBJ1-3	TGTGCCTGGAGTGTATCGTCTGGAAACACCATATATTTT	CAWSVSSGNTIYF
TRBV7-9	NA	many	TRBJ1-6	TGTGCCAGTAGAGTCCAGAATTCACCCCTCCACTTT	CASRVQNSPLHF
TRBV29-1	NA	many	TRBJ2-2	TGCAGCGTTGAAAGGTCCAACACCGGGGAGCTGTTTTTT	CSVERSNTGELFF
TRBV6-2/TRBV6-3	TRBD1	few	TRBJ1-1	TGTGCCAGCAGTTTGAGACAGGGGGCGATGAACACTGAAGCTTTCTTT	CASSLRQGAMNTEAFF
TRBV28	TRBD2	NA	TRBJ2-7	TGTGCCAGCACTCGCCCGCTAGCGGGAGGCTCCTACGAGCAGTACTTC	CASTRPLAGGSYEQYF
TRBV11-3	NA	NA	TRBJ2-1	TGTGCCAGCAGCCCACAGTCTTCGTCCGGGGACAATGAGCAGTTCTTC	CASSPQSSSGDNEQFF
TRBV12-3/TRBV12-4	NA	many	TRBJ1-5	TGTGCCAGCAGTTTCCAAAGCAATCAGCCCCAGCATTTT	CASSFQSNQPQHF
TRBV9	NA	many	TRBJ1-1	TGTGCCAGCAGCTTAAAGGGGATGAACACTGAAGCTTTCTTT	CASSLKGMNTEAFF
TRBV5-1	NA	many	TRBJ2-1	TGCGCCAGCAGCTGGGGATACAATGAGCAGTTCTTC	CASSWGYNEQFF
TRBV5-1	TRBD1	many	TRBJ1-4	TGCGCCAGCAGCCCTGGGACAGTTAATGAAAAACTGTTTTTT	CASSPGTVNEKLFF
TRBV24-1	TRBD2	many	TRBJ2-7	TGTGCCACCAGTGATACCGGGACTAGTCACGAGCAGTACTTC	CATSDTGTSHEQYF
TRBV20-1	TRBD2	many	TRBJ2-7	TGCAGTGTTAGTATAGCGGGAAGCTCCTACGAGCAGTACTTC	CSVSIAGSSYEQYF
TRBV28	NA	many	TRBJ1-3	TGTGCCAGCAGTCAGTCTGGAAACACCATATATTTT	CASSQSGNTIYF
TRBV9	NA	NA	TRBJ1-1	TGTGCCAGCAGCGTAACAAGGGACACTGAAGCTTTCTTT	CASSVTRDTEAFF
TRBV20-1	NA	few	TRBJ1-4	TGCAGTGCTAGAGTATTAGGGGTGGTTAATGAAAAACTGTTTTTT	CSARVLGVVNEKLFF
TRBV7-2	TRBD1	many	TRBJ2-6	TGTGCCAGCAGCTTAGGAAGGACAGGGGGTTCTGGGGCCAACGTCCTGACTTTC	CASSLGRTGGSGANVLTF
TRBV5-1	NA	many	TRBJ2-7	TGCGCCAGCAGCTTGGTTTCGCGTGGCGAGCAGTACTTC	CASSLVSRGEQYF
TRBV5-4	NA	many	TRBJ2-7	TGTGCCATTATACTGGGTCCTCCGGAGGTCCTCGAGCAGTACTTC	CAIILGPPEVLEQYF
TRBV6-5	NA	many	TRBJ1-6	TGTGCCAGCAGTACTACAGAAGGCGGAAATTCACCCCTCCACTTT	CASSTTEGGNSPLHF
TRBV12-3/TRBV12-4	NA	many	TRBJ1-3	TGTGCCAGCAGTTTATTCTCGATCTCTGGAAACACCATATATTTT	CASSLFSISGNTIYF
TRBV10-3	NA	NA	TRBJ1-5	TGTGCCATCAGTGAGTCAGCAGGGGTTAGCAATCAGCCCCAGCATTTT	CAISESAGVSNQPQHF